This T cell receptor (beta chain) was sequenced for a study of cytomegalovirus exposure and HLA in healthy donors. General study findings and limits: Rare TCR sequences predominated, though certain public TCRs were found in many donors.

Donors were drawn from the approximately 120-subject validation cohort, separate from the 666-subject first cohort. A note on this clone: What it binds is unknown.

Here immunoSEQ multiplex PCR was the method, and the copy in TCRdb shows in-frame clones only, minus some. The table includes around 130,000 clones, roughly 86% detected once. The germline V gene encodes CDR1 MNHEY and CDR2 SVGAGI. V gave up 2 bases and J gave up 1 base, with 11 bases separating them. The CDR3 has 15 residues. The V gene is TRBV6-5, the J gene TRBJ2-5; possible D gene TRBD2, 7 bases. Material: PBMCs. This receptor was obtained from a young man in good health and CMV-seronegative. The CDR3 loop reads CASSYRRGPQETQYF. CDR3 coding DNA: TGTGCCAGCAGTTACCGGCGGGGGCCCCAAGAGACCCAGTACTTC.